This T cell receptor (beta chain) was recorded in a study of identical twins. Germline CDR1 is SGHRS and CDR2 is YFSETQ. V dropped 0 bases and J dropped 3 bases, with 19 bases sitting between them. This CDR3 has 17 amino acids. TCRdb reprocessed the 5' RACE reads with MiXCR, giving one entry per CDR3 protein. Altogether 550,000 to 700,000 distinct CDR3 sequences are present, around 21% being singletons, with the ten largest covering roughly 4.3%. In addition, the sample was reused for a study of T cells expressing NK-cell markers.

J is TRBJ2-7 and V is TRBV5-1; D is possibly TRBD2 (6 bases). The sequence came from a woman aged 18-30 years in good health. Sequenced input: PBMCs. The CDR3 is CASSLEPMVGGNYEQYF. The CDR3 DNA follows: TGCGCCAGCAGCTTGGAACCCATGGTTGGAGGGAACTACGAGCAGTACTTC.